The entry that follows covers one T cell receptor beta chain sequence. Its matching antigen is unknown. Trimming pared 4 bases from V and 0 bases from J, leaving 20 bases between. This CDR3 is built from 18 residues. The germline V gene has CDR1 SGHRS and CDR2 YFSETQ. Deep-level settings were used for running the assay. The repertoire was sequenced with immunoSEQ multiplex PCR; TCRdb's copy has only in-frame clones and lacks some. This table holds 2.3 million or so clones, just over 90% found once. The donor cohort consisted entirely of Caucasian adults residing in Nashville, Tennessee. This sample stems from a study of shared clonotypes between healthy human individuals. Study-wide results and caveats: Compared with clonotypes that all four donors shared, non-shared clonotypes had lower generation probabilities.

The TCR comes from a man between 18 and 29 years old in good health. Some clones in this sample may be carry-over from other donors' samples. The chain employs TRBV5-1 and TRBJ1-3, with D possibly TRBD1 on 6 matching bases. Material: naive CD4+ T cells from PBMCs. Subset given: CD45RA+ positively selected. CDR3 protein: CASSPLVSSGDSGNTIYF. DNA of the CDR3: TGCGCCAGCAGCCCTTTGGTATCCTCAGGGGACTCTGGAAACACCATATATTTT.